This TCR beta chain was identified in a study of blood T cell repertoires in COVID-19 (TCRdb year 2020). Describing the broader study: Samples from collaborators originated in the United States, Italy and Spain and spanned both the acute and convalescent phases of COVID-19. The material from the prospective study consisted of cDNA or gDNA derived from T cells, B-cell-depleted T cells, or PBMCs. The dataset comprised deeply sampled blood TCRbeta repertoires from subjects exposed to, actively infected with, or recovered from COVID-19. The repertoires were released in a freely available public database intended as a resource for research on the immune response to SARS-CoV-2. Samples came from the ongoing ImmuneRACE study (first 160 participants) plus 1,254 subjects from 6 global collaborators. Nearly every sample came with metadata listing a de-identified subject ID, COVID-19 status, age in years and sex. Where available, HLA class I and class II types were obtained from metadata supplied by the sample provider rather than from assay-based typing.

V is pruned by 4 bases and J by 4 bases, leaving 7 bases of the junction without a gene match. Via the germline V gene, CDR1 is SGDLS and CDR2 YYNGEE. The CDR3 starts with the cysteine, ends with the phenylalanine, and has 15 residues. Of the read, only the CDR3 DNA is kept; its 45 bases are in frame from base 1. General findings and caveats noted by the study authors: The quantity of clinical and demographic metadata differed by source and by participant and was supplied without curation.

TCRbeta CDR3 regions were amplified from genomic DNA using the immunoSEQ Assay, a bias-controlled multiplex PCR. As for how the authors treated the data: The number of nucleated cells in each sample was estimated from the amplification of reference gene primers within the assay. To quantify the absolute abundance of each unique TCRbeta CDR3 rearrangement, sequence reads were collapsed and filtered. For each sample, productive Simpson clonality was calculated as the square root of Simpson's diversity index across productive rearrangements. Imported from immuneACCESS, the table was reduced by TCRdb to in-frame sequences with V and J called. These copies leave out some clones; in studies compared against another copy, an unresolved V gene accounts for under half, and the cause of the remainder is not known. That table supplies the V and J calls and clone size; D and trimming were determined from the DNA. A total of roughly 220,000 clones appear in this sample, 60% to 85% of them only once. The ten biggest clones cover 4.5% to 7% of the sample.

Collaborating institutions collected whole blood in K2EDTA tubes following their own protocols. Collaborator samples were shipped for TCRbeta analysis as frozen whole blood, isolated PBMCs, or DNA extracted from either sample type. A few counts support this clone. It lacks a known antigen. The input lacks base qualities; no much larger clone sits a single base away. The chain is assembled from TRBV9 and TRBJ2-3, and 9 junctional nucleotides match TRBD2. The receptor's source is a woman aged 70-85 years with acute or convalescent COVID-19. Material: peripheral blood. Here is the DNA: TGTGCCAGCAGCATGCTTAGCGGGAGCGCAGATACGCAGTATTTT. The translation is CASSMLSGSADTQYF.